Following are 28 T cell receptor beta chains from one sample sequenced in a study of cytomegalovirus exposure and HLA in healthy donors. Both 60 Vbeta primers and 13 Jbeta primers went into the PCR. Libraries were prepared by immunoSEQ multiplex PCR; TCRdb keeps only in-frame clonotypes and omits some of them. The sample yields some 160,000 clones, about 82% seen once. Sequencing was performed on PBMCs. Every receptor here comes from a male donor in good health and CMV-seronegative.

The chain couples TRBV7-8 to TRBJ1-3; TRBD1 is a possible D gene (5 bases). The germline CDR1 and CDR2 sequences are SGHVS and FQNEAQ. Trimming left V 3 bases short and J 14 bases short, with 14 bases between. This CDR3 comprises 12 residues. CDR3 region: CASSLRGRALYF. For the CDR3, the DNA is TGTGCCAGCAGCTTGCGGGGCAGGGCCCTATATTTT. Drawing the rest from reference TRBV7-8 and TRBJ1-3, the complete variable domain is GAGVSQSPRYKVAKRGQDVALRCDPISGHVSLFWYQQALGQGPEFLTYFQNEAQLDKSGLPSDRFFAERPEGSVSTLKIQRTQQEDSAVYLCASSLRGRALYFGEGSWLTVV.

This clone appeared once. This chain connects TRBV2 to TRBJ2-5, with a weak D call TRBD2 (6 bases). The last part of the DNA fits TRBJ2-7 better; the J call may be wrong. Germline V lookup: CDR1 SNHLY, CDR2 FYNNEI. The CDR3 is 13 amino acids. This chain's CDR3 is CASGAGRSYEQYF. In nucleotides, the CDR3 is TGTGCCAGCGGCGCGGGGCGCTCCTACGAGCAGTACTTC.

As for this clone: No DNA is shown, since the ends of the CDR3 on it are uncertain; the CDR3 is the one TCRdb lists. The chain carries TRBV11-2 and TRBJ2-7; TRBD1 is the table's D call and was not checked against the DNA. Germline assignment: CDR1 SGHAT and CDR2 FQNNGV. The CDR3 is 15 residues long, counting both termini. The CDR3 loop reads CASSFWPRGDGEQYF.

V gene TRBV7-9 combines with J gene TRBJ1-1; TRBD1 might be the D (6 bases). V was cut by 0 bases and J by 7 bases, with 12 bases left in between. Germline-derived CDR1 and CDR2 are SEHNR and FQNEAQ (reference sequence). The CDR3 contains 14 residues. The chain's CDR3 is CASSLARGLSEAFF. The CDR3 DNA reads TGTGCCAGCAGCTTAGCGCGGGGGCTTAGTGAAGCTTTCTTT.

The V gene is TRBV29-1, the J gene TRBJ1-2; D is undetermined. CDR1 is SQVTM, CDR2 ANQGSEA, per germline. V shed 5 bases and J shed 4 bases, with 17 bases lying between them. The CDR3 has 14 residues. CDR3: CSVHWRAFPYGYTF. CDR3 nucleotide sequence: TGCAGCGTTCACTGGAGGGCGTTCCCCTATGGCTACACCTTC.

The chain carries TRBV7-9 and TRBJ2-5, with 12 bases fitting TRBD2. The length of the CDR3 is 14 residues. The ends lost 4 bases at V and 3 bases at J; junction bases unmatched: 0. From germline, CDR1 is SEHNR and CDR2 FQNEAQ (reference sequence). CDR3 protein: CASSSSGGEETQYF. DNA of the CDR3: TGTGCCAGCAGCTCTAGCGGGGGGGAAGAGACCCAGTACTTC.

V and J are TRBV6-1 and TRBJ1-1; D not certain. This CDR3 comprises 15 residues. V shed 7 bases and J shed 1 base, with 16 bases lying between them. Germline CDR1 MNHNS, CDR2 SASEGT. CDR3 amino acids: CASTEEILWNTEAFF. The CDR3 DNA reads as TGTGCCAGCACTGAGGAGATTTTGTGGAACACTGAAGCTTTCTTT.

V gene TRBV6-5 combines with J gene TRBJ2-7; a possible D gene is TRBD2 (6 bases). This CDR3 contains 14 residues. The V gene's germline CDR1 is MNHEY and CDR2 SVGAGI. V was pared by 6 bases and J by 2 bases, with 14 bases between. The CDR3 is CASSHAGQTYEQYF. The DNA of the CDR3 is TGTGCCAGCAGCCACGCGGGGCAAACCTACGAGCAGTACTTC.

CDR3 bases: TGTGCCAGCAGTTTATCCACAGGGAGGGACACTGAAGCTTTCTTT. Translated: CASSLSTGRDTEAFF. The chain carries TRBV27 and TRBJ1-1, with D perhaps TRBD1 (6 bases). Germline CDR1 is MNHEY and CDR2 is SMNVEV (reference sequence). This CDR3 comprises 15 residues. The germline V and J ends were trimmed by 0 bases and 3 bases, with 11 bases remaining between them.

This clone was detected a few times. The chain recombines TRBV6-5 with TRBJ1-2; 12 bases are a match to TRBD1. The length of the CDR3 is 15 residues. The germline V gene has CDR1 MNHEY and CDR2 SVGAGI. J lost 6 bases, V lost 3 bases, and 5 bases had no gene match. The CDR3 protein is CASSYRGQGANGYTF. CDR3 sequence (DNA): TGTGCCAGCAGTTATCGGGGACAGGGGGCCAATGGCTACACCTTC.

This chain uses TRBV5-6 with TRBJ2-5, with unresolved D. The V gene lost 2 bases and the J gene lost 2 bases, with 16 bases spanning the gap. The CDR3 totals 16 residues. CDR1 and CDR2 (germline): SGHDT, YYEEEE. The CDR3 coding sequence is TGTGCCAGCAGCTTTCTACCAATCATGCAACAAGAGACCCAGTACTTC. This translates into CASSFLPIMQQETQYF.

The gene calls are TRBV27 and TRBJ1-2; unclear D gene. The germline V and J ends were trimmed by 5 bases and 3 bases, with 13 bases remaining between them. Per germline, CDR1 MNHEY and CDR2 SMNVEV (reference sequence). This CDR3 spans 14 amino acids. CDR3 coding DNA: TGTGCCAGCAGTCTCACAAAAGAGGACTATGGCTACACCTTC. Its protein product is CASSLTKEDYGYTF.

This clone came up a few times. The CDR3 spells CASSEGYGTSYGYTF. CDR3 nucleotides: TGTGCCAGCAGTGAGGGATACGGGACAAGCTATGGCTACACCTTC. The chain couples TRBV2 to TRBJ1-2, with a possible D match to TRBD1 (6 bases). CDR1 SNHLY and CDR2 FYNNEI come from the germline V gene. CDR3 length: 15 amino acids. V lost 3 bases, J lost 4 bases, and 15 bases lay in between.

V usage is TRBV4-3 and J usage is TRBJ2-1; TRBD2 matches at 13 bases. CDR3 length: 18 residues. The germline gives CDR1 LGHNA, CDR2 YSLEER. Losses at the gene ends were 2 bases for V and 6 bases for J; bases not matched to a gene: 10. This chain's CDR3 is CASSQNKPGLAGINEQFF. The CDR3 nucleotides read TGCGCCAGCAGCCAAAATAAACCGGGACTAGCGGGGATCAATGAGCAGTTCTTC.

The chain uses TRBV13 and TRBJ1-1, with D perhaps TRBD1 (6 bases). V was cut by 1 base and J by 2 bases, with 11 bases left in between. This CDR3 has 15 residues. From germline, CDR1 is PRHDT and CDR2 FYEKMQ (reference sequence). This chain's CDR3 is CASSLEQGTNTEAFF. Written as DNA, the CDR3 is TGTGCCAGCAGCTTAGAACAGGGAACTAACACTGAAGCTTTCTTT.

The chain couples TRBV9 to TRBJ2-7, with no clear D. V dropped 4 bases and J dropped 3 bases, with 11 bases sitting between them. Germline CDR1 reads SGDLS; CDR2 reads YYNGEE. This CDR3 is built from 13 residues. The CDR3 bases are TGTGCCAGCAGCCCTTCCGACTTCTACGAGCAGTACTTC. This sequence encodes CASSPSDFYEQYF.

The J gene is TRBJ1-5, the V gene TRBV6-1; D uncertain. Germline lookup yields CDR1 MNHNS and CDR2 SASEGT. Trimming removed 3 bases from V and 0 bases from J, with 15 bases in between. This CDR3 contains 17 residues. CDR3 region: CASSDPAEPNSNQPQHF. The CDR3 region has the DNA TGTGCCAGCAGTGACCCAGCGGAACCCAATAGCAATCAGCCCCAGCATTTT.

This chain uses TRBV27 with TRBJ1-1, with D perhaps TRBD1 (5 bases). Trimming cost V 6 bases and J 0 bases, with 14 bases left between them. The CDR3 length is 15 residues. Germline V gives CDR1 MNHEY, CDR2 SMNVEV (reference sequence). The CDR3 region is CASSPDGQMNTEAFF. CDR3 DNA sequence: TGTGCCAGCAGCCCGGACGGACAAATGAACACTGAAGCTTTCTTT.

The chain recombines TRBV15 with TRBJ1-1; D is perhaps TRBD1 (6 bases). V shed 3 bases and J shed 0 bases, with 11 bases lying between them. This CDR3 contains 15 residues. Germline lookup yields CDR1 LNHNV and CDR2 YYDKDF (reference sequence). Here the CDR3 DNA reads TGTGCCACCAGCAGGAGGGGGGGGCTGAACACTGAAGCTTTCTTT. It yields the protein CATSRRGGLNTEAFF. The full variable domain, completed using reference TRBV15 and TRBJ1-1, is DAMVIQNPRYQVTQFGKPVTLSCSQTLNHNVMYWYQQKSSQAPKLLFHYYDKDFNNEADTPDNFQSRRPNTSFCFLDIRSPGLGDTAMYLCATSRRGGLNTEAFFGQGTRLTVV.

J is TRBJ2-7 and V is TRBV2, with D possibly being TRBD1 (6 bases). Germline loops: CDR1 SNHLY, CDR2 FYNNEI. This CDR3 spans 14 amino acids. Between the trimmed V and J ends, which lost 8 bases and 7 bases, there was a span of 21 bases. CDR3 in amino acids: CASDLGAGRSEQYF. In DNA, the CDR3 is TGTGCCAGCGATTTGGGGGCAGGAAGAAGTGAGCAGTACTTC.

The V call is TRBV7-9, the J call TRBJ1-4; 7 positions match TRBD1. The CDR3 is 15 amino acids. Trimming took 5 bases from V and 0 from J; bases not matched to a gene: 3. Germline lookup yields CDR1 SEHNR and CDR2 FQNEAQ (reference sequence). The CDR3 spells CASSRGLATNEKLFF. The CDR3 nucleotides are TGTGCCAGCAGCAGGGGGCTGGCAACTAATGAAAAACTGTTTTTT. Based on the CDR3 plus reference TRBV7-9 and TRBJ1-4, the full variable domain is DTGVSQNPRHKITKRGQNVTFRCDPISEHNRLYWYRQTLGQGPEFLTYFQNEAQLEKSRLLSDRFSAERPKGSFSTLEIQRTEQGDSAMYLCASSRGLATNEKLFFGSGTQLSVL.

V usage is TRBV10-3 and J usage is TRBJ1-1; D is unresolved. V dropped 0 bases and J dropped 0 bases, with 8 bases sitting between them. CDR3 size: 15 residues. CDR1 is ENHRY, CDR2 SYGVKD, per germline. CDR3 nucleotides: TGTGCCATCAGTGAGTCTGGAGGAGTGAACACTGAAGCTTTCTTT. The encoded protein is CAISESGGVNTEAFF.

The gene calls are TRBV15 and TRBJ1-2, with unresolved D. The germline V gene encodes CDR1 LNHNV and CDR2 YYDKDF (reference sequence). The CDR3 consists of 13 residues. V lost 5 bases and J lost 6, with 13 bases in between. CDR3 coding DNA: TGTGCCACCAGCCCCCGGGAAGCGGATGGCTACACCTTC. Its protein product is CATSPREADGYTF.

The J gene is TRBJ1-1, the V gene TRBV7-3; D remains ambiguous. This CDR3 has 13 residues. V was pared by 2 bases and J by 0 bases, with 4 bases between. In germline, CDR1 is SGHTA, CDR2 FQGTGA. This CDR3 is CASSLEVNTEAFF. The CDR3 coding sequence is TGTGCCAGCAGCTTAGAGGTGAACACTGAAGCTTTCTTT.

The chain uses TRBV18 and TRBJ1-5, with a tentative D call TRBD1 (5 bases). V was clipped by 3 bases and J by 9 bases, with 6 bases between them. This CDR3 region has 11 residues. The germline CDR1 and CDR2 sequences are KGHSH and LQKENI. The CDR3 DNA reads TGTGCCAGCTCACCGGGGGGGCCCCAGCATTTT. Its protein is CASSPGGPQHF.

In this sample, this clone turned up a few times. The chain couples TRBV9 to TRBJ2-2, with 8 bases matching TRBD1. Per germline, CDR1 SGDLS and CDR2 YYNGEE. Unmatched junction bases numbered 9, after V lost 4 bases and J lost 4 bases. The CDR3 is made up of 16 amino acids. The CDR3 DNA reads TGTGCCAGCAGCACATTCGACAGGGGTTTCACCGGGGAGCTGTTTTTT. This encodes CASSTFDRGFTGELFF.

The chain uses TRBV4-3 and TRBJ1-4; D may be TRBD1 (6 bases). Between the trimmed V and J ends, which lost 0 bases and 8 bases, there was a span of 28 bases. This CDR3 is 20 amino acids long. From germline, CDR1 is LGHNA and CDR2 YSLEER. This CDR3 is CASSQDLGHSGSVGGEKLFF. CDR3 coding DNA: TGCGCCAGCAGCCAAGATTTAGGCCACAGTGGGAGCGTAGGGGGAGAAAAACTGTTTTTT.

This chain connects TRBV6-1 to TRBJ2-5; TRBD2 matches 14 bases. Germline values: CDR1 MNHNS, CDR2 SASEGT. V was clipped by 7 bases and J by 5 bases; unmatched bases: 6. The CDR3 is 15 residues long. DNA for the CDR3: TGTGCCAGCAAGAGACTAGCGGGAGGGCCTGAGACCCAGTACTTC. Protein product: CASKRLAGGPETQYF.